The clone carrying this T cell receptor (beta chain) was picked up a small number of times. Antigen: not known. V trimming: 10 bases; J trimming: 3 bases; junction bases outside the gene matches: 12. CDR3 size: 14 residues. The V gene's germline CDR1 is MNHEY and CDR2 SMNVEV (reference sequence). These data originate in a study of CD8 T cells in Susac syndrome. Study-level points and caveats: The relatively small number of individuals in the TCR sequencing and HLA analysis was acknowledged by the study.

A quantity of about 0.5 to 1 ug RNA underwent reverse transcription using random hexamers. The method of amplification for TCR beta CDR3 was immunoSEQ multiplex PCR, covering 54 Vbeta and 13 Jbeta. One entry per CDR3 protein, called by TCRdb with MiXCR from the immunoSEQ multiplex PCR reads. Found here are about 280,000 distinct CDR3 sequences, around 84% of them singletons; the top ten hold over 0.095%. Each multiple sclerosis control was a treatment-naive patient with relapsing-remitting disease that was either stable or active. The TEMRA cells underwent FACS enrichment, while the CD8+ and CD4+ T cells underwent negative isolation.

Sequences were obtained from CD8+ T cells from PBMCs. This clonotype was sampled from a human donor with multiple sclerosis. The chain uses TRBV27 and TRBJ2-7; TRBD1 aligns across 7 bases. CDR3 amino acids: CATTSTGAIYEQYF. DNA for the CDR3: TGTGCCACCACTAGTACAGGGGCCATCTACGAGCAGTACTTC.